The rows below give T cell receptor beta chains drawn from one sample of a study of blood T cell repertoires in COVID-19. Generated by immunoSEQ multiplex PCR, the TCRdb table keeps only in-frame clones and is missing some. The table includes about 380,000 clones, around 87% detected once. Sequences were obtained from PBMCs or T cells enriched from blood (not recorded which). The receptors were sampled from a man under 40 who had recovered from COVID-19. Both conserved end residues are part of each CDR3. The order of the fields is CDR3 DNA, CDR3 protein, J gene, V gene, CDR3 length, D gene, clone size. The D gene is left open where the match is weak. The listing skips clone size in some rows; elsewhere it reads once, few, many or a size class.

TGTGCCAGCAGTTACAGCGGGCTTGGCAATCAGCCCCAGCATTTT	CASSYSGLGNQPQHF	TRBJ1-5	TRBV6-2/TRBV6-3	15	NA	NA
TGTGCTAGTGGTTTTGGGACAGGGGGAAGTAACTATGGCTACACCTTC	CASGFGTGGSNYGYTF	TRBJ1-2	TRBV12-5	16	TRBD1	once
TGTGCCAGCAGTTACCTTGCCAGCGGGGATCGGTCCTACACCTTC	CASSYLASGDRSYTF	TRBJ1-2	TRBV6-5	15	NA	NA
TGTGCCAGCAGCCAAGATCCGAGGCAGGGGGAGACCCAGTACTTC	CASSQDPRQGETQYF	TRBJ2-5	TRBV3-1/TRBV3-2	15	NA	NA
TGTGCCAGCAGTCGGGGACAGGGTGGCAATCAGCCCCAGCATTTT	CASSRGQGGNQPQHF	TRBJ1-5	TRBV3-1/TRBV3-2	15	TRBD1	NA
TGCGCCAGCAGGGATGGAGTTAGGGGACAGGGTCCCTATGGCTACACCTTC	CASRDGVRGQGPYGYTF	TRBJ1-2	TRBV10-1	17	TRBD1	NA
TGTGCCAGCAGCTTAGGAAGAGCCGCCACTAATGAAAAACTGTTTTTT	CASSLGRAATNEKLFF	TRBJ1-4	TRBV7-9	16	NA	NA
TGTAAGACTAGCGGGGGTATCTACAATGAGCAGTTCTTC	CKTSGGIYNEQFF	TRBJ2-1	TRBV19	13	TRBD2	NA
TGTGCCAGCAGCGTTCCGGGATCCAACACCGGGGAGCTGTTTTTT	CASSVPGSNTGELFF	TRBJ2-2	TRBV7-9	15	NA	NA
TGTGCCAGCAGTTACTCTGGGGGGGGGCACAATGAGCAGTTCTTC	CASSYSGGGHNEQFF	TRBJ2-1	TRBV6-5	15	NA	NA
TGTGCCAGCAGCTTAGTATCTAATGAAAAACTGTTTTTT	CASSLVSNEKLFF	TRBJ1-4	TRBV7-6	13	NA	NA
TGCGCCAGCAGCAAACAACAGGGTACGAACACTGAAGCTTTCTTT	CASSKQQGTNTEAFF	TRBJ1-1	TRBV5-1	15	NA	few
TGTGCCTGGACCGTAGGGGCTAGGACTAATGAAAAACTGTTTTTT	CAWTVGARTNEKLFF	TRBJ1-4	TRBV30	15	NA	NA
TGTGCCAGCATAAAGGGGGCGGCTTCACCCCTCCACTTT	CASIKGAASPLHF	TRBJ1-6	TRBV12-3/TRBV12-4	13	TRBD1	NA
TGTGCCATCAGTGAAAACAGGGACACTGAAGCTTTCTTT	CAISENRDTEAFF	TRBJ1-1	TRBV10-3	13	NA	NA
TGTGCCAGCAGTTTATTCAGCGGGACTAATGAAAAACTGTTTTTT	CASSLFSGTNEKLFF	TRBJ1-4	TRBV28	15	NA	NA
TGTGCCAGCAGTTCCAGGGGTCTGACTACAGATACGCAGTATTTT	CASSSRGLTTDTQYF	TRBJ2-3	TRBV6-5	15	NA	NA
TGTGCCAGCAGAAAATCCGGGACAGCTTATGAAAAACTGTTTTTT	CASRKSGTAYEKLFF	TRBJ1-4	TRBV6-5	15	TRBD1	once